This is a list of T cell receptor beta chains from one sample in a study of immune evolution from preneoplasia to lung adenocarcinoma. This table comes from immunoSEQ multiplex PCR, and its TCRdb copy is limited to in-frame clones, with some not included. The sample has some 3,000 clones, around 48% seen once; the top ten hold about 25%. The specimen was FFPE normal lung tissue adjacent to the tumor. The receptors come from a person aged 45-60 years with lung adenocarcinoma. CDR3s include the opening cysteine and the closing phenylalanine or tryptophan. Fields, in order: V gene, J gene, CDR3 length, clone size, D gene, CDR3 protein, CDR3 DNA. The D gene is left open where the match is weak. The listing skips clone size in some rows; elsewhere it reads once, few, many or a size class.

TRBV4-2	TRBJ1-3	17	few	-	CASSQPLQGLSGNTIYF	TGTGCCAGCAGCCAGCCCCTTCAGGGACTCTCTGGAAACACCATATATTTT
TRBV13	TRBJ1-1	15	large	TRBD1	CASSLTGMGNTEAFF	TGTGCCAGCAGCTTGACAGGGATGGGGAACACTGAAGCTTTCTTT
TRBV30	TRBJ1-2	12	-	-	CAWSVSGAGYTF	TGTGCCTGGAGTGTTTCGGGGGCTGGCTACACCTTC
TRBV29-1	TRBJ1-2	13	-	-	CSVGGTSADGYTF	TGCAGCGTTGGCGGGACAAGTGCTGATGGCTACACCTTC
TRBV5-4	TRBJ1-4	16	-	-	CASSLTGHATNEKLFF	TGTGCCAGCAGCTTGACAGGACATGCAACTAATGAAAAACTGTTTTTT
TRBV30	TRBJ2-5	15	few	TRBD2	CAWISWLAGQETQYF	TGTGCCTGGATTAGTTGGTTAGCGGGGCAAGAGACCCAGTACTTC
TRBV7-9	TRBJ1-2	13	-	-	CASSLPGDYGYTF	TGTGCCAGCAGCTTACCGGGGGACTATGGCTACACCTTC
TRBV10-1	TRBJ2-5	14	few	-	CASSDYGIGETQYF	TGCGCCAGCAGTGATTACGGGATTGGGGAGACCCAGTACTTC
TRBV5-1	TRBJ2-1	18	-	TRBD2	CASSLAPAGGDSYNEQFF	TGCGCCAGCAGCTTGGCTCCAGCGGGGGGAGACTCCTACAATGAGCAGTTCTTC
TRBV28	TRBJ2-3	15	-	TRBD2	CASSSLAGGGDTQYF	TGTGCCAGCAGCTCACTAGCGGGGGGCGGAGATACGCAGTATTTT
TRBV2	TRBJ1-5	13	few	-	CASTLSWRQPQHF	TGTGCCAGCACCTTATCTTGGAGGCAGCCCCAGCATTTT
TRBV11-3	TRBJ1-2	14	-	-	CASSPQDSSYGYTF	TGTGCCAGCAGCCCCCAGGACAGTAGCTATGGCTACACCTTC
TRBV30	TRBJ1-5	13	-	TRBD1	CAWSGQGGQPQHF	TGTGCCTGGAGTGGACAGGGCGGTCAGCCCCAGCATTTT
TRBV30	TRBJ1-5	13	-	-	CAWGYGGNQPQHF	TGTGCCTGGGGGTATGGGGGCAATCAGCCCCAGCATTTT
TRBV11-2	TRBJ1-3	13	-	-	CASSLFDGNTIYF	TGTGCCAGCAGCCTATTCGACGGAAACACCATATATTTT